This passage covers 15 T cell receptor beta chains from one sample sequenced in a study of cytomegalovirus exposure and HLA in healthy donors (TCRdb year 2017). The library relied on the immunoSEQ multiplex PCR assay. For the multiplex PCR, a mixture combining 60 forward primers for TCR Vbeta segments and 13 reverse primers for TCR Jbeta segments was used. Held by TCRdb, this immuneACCESS table contains in-frame sequences only and omits some clones. Under half of the omission traces to an unresolved V gene where checked; the cause of the rest is unknown. This sample holds approximately 110,000 clones; around 67% were observed only once. The ten biggest clones cover 4% to 5.5% of the sample. Sequenced input: PBMCs. The source of these receptors is a man aged 60-69 years in good health and CMV-seropositive.

The chain is built from TRBV5-1 and TRBJ2-1; the match to TRBD2 covers 8 bases. J lost 4 bases, V lost 0 bases, and 3 bases had no gene match. Per germline, CDR1 SGHRS and CDR2 YFSETQ. The CDR3 extends over 15 amino acids. This CDR3 reads CASSLGRGAYNEQFF. In DNA form, the CDR3 reads TGCGCCAGCAGCTTGGGGCGGGGGGCTTACAATGAGCAGTTCTTC. Drawing the rest from reference TRBV5-1 and TRBJ2-1, the complete variable domain is KAGVTQTPRYLIKTRGQQVTLSCSPISGHRSVSWYQQTPGQGLQFLFEYFSETQRNKGNFPGRFSGRQFSNSRSEMNVSTLELGDSALYLCASSLGRGAYNEQFFGPGTRLTVL.

This clone was seen a handful of times. The J gene is TRBJ2-1, the V gene TRBV4-1; TRBD1 might be the D (5 bases). The V and J ends lost 6 bases and 5 bases respectively, with 14 bases between them. The CDR3 loop spans 14 amino acids. Looked up from germline, CDR1 is MGHRA and CDR2 is YSYEKL. The CDR3 protein is CASRFLGRDNEQFF. CDR3 DNA: TGCGCCAGCAGATTTTTGGGCAGGGACAATGAGCAGTTCTTC.

The rearrangement joins TRBV19 to TRBJ1-6; a weak D match, TRBD1 (6 bases). This CDR3 spans 13 amino acids. V dropped 10 bases and J dropped 9 bases, with 16 bases sitting between them. Germline CDR1 reads LNHDA; CDR2 reads SQIVND (reference sequence). The CDR3 is CATKTGSGSPLHF. The CDR3, as DNA: TGTGCCACCAAGACAGGATCCGGTTCACCCCTCCACTTT.

The V gene is TRBV30, the J gene TRBJ2-5, with TRBD1 matching 8 bases. The ends lost 8 bases at V and 4 bases at J; junction bases unmatched: 15. Germline V gene sequence: CDR1 GTSNPN, CDR2 SVGIG (reference sequence). The CDR3 loop spans 15 amino acids. In DNA, the CDR3 is TGTGCCGAGGGAGCCTCACGACAGGGGAGAGAGACCCAGTACTTC. Its translation is CAEGASRQGRETQYF.

The table lists this clone with a few counts. The genes are TRBV6-1 and TRBJ2-3; D possibly corresponds to TRBD2 (7 bases). The CDR3 is made up of 14 amino acids. Trimming left V 5 bases short and J 3 bases short, with 12 bases between. Germline CDR1 is MNHNS and CDR2 is SASEGT. CDR3 sequence: CASSTGGQTDTQYF. CDR3 bases: TGTGCCAGCAGTACCGGGGGGCAAACAGATACGCAGTATTTT.

The rearrangement links TRBV29-1 to TRBJ2-5; possible D gene TRBD2, 5 bases. Trimming took off 6 bases at V and 5 bases at J, with 16 bases between the two ends. The CDR3 extends over 13 amino acids. Germline V lookup: CDR1 SQVTM, CDR2 ANQGSEA. The CDR3 coding sequence is TGCAGCGTAGACACTAGACTCGGGGAGACCCAGTACTTC. Translating gives CSVDTRLGETQYF.

The genes are TRBV4-1 and TRBJ1-5; D call uncertain. This CDR3 has 15 residues. V lost 3 bases to trimming and J lost 2 bases, with 11 bases between them. The germline CDR1 and CDR2 sequences are MGHRA and YSYEKL. This chain's CDR3 is CASSHGLARNQPQHF. CDR3 in DNA: TGCGCCAGCAGCCATGGACTCGCGCGCAATCAGCCCCAGCATTTT.

This chain connects TRBV9 to TRBJ2-3; the D gene is possibly TRBD2 (5 bases). The CDR3 has 16 amino acids. Germline V gene data show CDR1 as SGDLS and CDR2 as YYNGEE. V lost 3 bases and J 0 bases, leaving 14 bases between the germline ends. The CDR3 spells CASSETSLASTDTQYF. The CDR3 DNA follows: TGTGCCAGCAGCGAAACATCCCTAGCTAGCACAGATACGCAGTATTTT.

This clone came up many times. The chain joins TRBV6-6 to TRBJ1-5; D perhaps matches TRBD1 (6 bases). This CDR3 is 14 amino acids long. Trimming shortened V by 2 bases and J by 4 bases, and 9 bases separated the two germline ends. In germline, CDR1 is MNHNY, CDR2 SVGAGI (reference sequence). The CDR3 DNA sequence: TGTGCCAGCAGTTACGCAGGGGTTAATCAGCCCCAGCATTTT. Its translation: CASSYAGVNQPQHF.

The V call is TRBV19, the J call TRBJ1-5, with 7 bases aligning to TRBD1. Per the germline V gene, CDR1 is LNHDA and CDR2 is SQIVND (reference sequence). V was clipped by 3 bases and J by 8 bases; unmatched bases: 13. The CDR3 has 16 amino acids. DNA of the CDR3: TGTGCCAGTAGTATGGGATCCCGACAGGGAGAAAAGCCCCAGCATTTT. Amino acid sequence: CASSMGSRQGEKPQHF.

V and J are TRBV12-5 and TRBJ1-1; 7 nucleotides align to TRBD1. The CDR3 totals 15 residues. In germline, CDR1 is LGHNT, CDR2 FRNRAP. J gave up 8 bases and V 5 bases, and 14 bases lay outside the gene matches. The CDR3 here is CASGRGGSSSQEAFF. CDR3 coding DNA: TGTGCTAGTGGTAGAGGGGGCTCGTCCTCACAAGAAGCTTTCTTT.

This clone was seen only once. This chain joins TRBV28 and TRBJ2-2; weak D call: TRBD2 (6 bases). Germline CDR1 reads MDHEN; CDR2 reads SYDVKM. The V end lost 2 bases, the J end lost 4 bases, and 11 bases lay between the germline ends. The CDR3 consists of 15 residues. CDR3 DNA sequence: TGTGCCAGCAGTTTAGGGGGGACGGGCACCGGGGAGCTGTTTTTT. This sequence encodes CASSLGGTGTGELFF.

This chain uses TRBV5-8 with TRBJ2-2; 7 nucleotides agree with TRBD1. The CDR3 contains 17 residues. CDR1 is SGHTS, CDR2 YDEGEE, per germline. The V and J ends lost 4 bases and 1 base, in that order; junction bases with no gene match: 10. CDR3 DNA: TGTGCCAGCAGCCGGAGACAGGGTAGTCGGAACACCGGGGAGCTGTTTTTT. This encodes CASSRRQGSRNTGELFF.

The chain has TRBV6-5 and TRBJ2-3; 11 bases are a match to TRBD2. Germline loops: CDR1 MNHEY, CDR2 SVGAGI. The V segment lost 6 bases and the J segment 3 bases; nucleotides outside the gene matches: 5. The CDR3 extends over 15 amino acids. The CDR3 DNA is TGTGCCAGCAGCCTGCTAGCGGGGGGTACAGATACGCAGTATTTT. Its translation: CASSLLAGGTDTQYF.

The chain combines TRBV2 with TRBJ1-5; tentative D call: TRBD1 (5 bases). Per the germline V gene, CDR1 is SNHLY and CDR2 is FYNNEI. The CDR3 is 14 residues long. V was trimmed by 3 bases and J by 5 bases, leaving 11 bases between them. CDR3 nucleotide sequence: TGTGCCAGCAGTGACCAGGGAGGGTATCAGCCCCAGCATTTT. Its translation: CASSDQGGYQPQHF.